This is a list of T cell receptor beta chains from one sample in a study of response to subunit inactivated influenza vaccine. TCRdb processed the RT-PCR reads anew with MiXCR; each CDR3 protein has one entry. The sample shows approximately 700,000 distinct CDR3 sequences, approximately 14% of them seen only once. The sample consisted of PBMCs from blood, taken roughly 12 days after vaccination. These receptors were collected from a man in his fifties who received an inactivated influenza vaccine. CDR3s include the opening cysteine and the closing phenylalanine or tryptophan. Fields, in order: CDR3 DNA, CDR3 protein, clone size, V gene, J gene, D gene. D genes are given only for firm matches. The size field is filled for only some rows; it gives once, few, many or a size class.

CDR3 DNA: TGCAGTGCTAGCGGGGGGGTACCAGAGACCCAGTACTTC; CDR3 protein: CSASGGVPETQYF; clone size: .; V gene: TRBV20-1; J gene: TRBJ2-5; D gene: TRBD2
CDR3 DNA: TGTGCCAGCAGTTTAGATGGGTGGGAAGGGAGTTCACCCCTCCACTTT; CDR3 protein: CASSLDGWEGSSPLHF; clone size: .; V gene: TRBV12-3/TRBV12-4; J gene: TRBJ1-6; D gene: .
CDR3 DNA: TGTGCCAGCAGGAGGGAAACCAGCTCCTACAATGAGCAGTTCTTC; CDR3 protein: CASRRETSSYNEQFF; clone size: .; V gene: TRBV2; J gene: TRBJ2-1; D gene: .
CDR3 DNA: TGTGCCAGTAGTGGGAGTCTGCAGGGGGCTCAGCCCCAGCATTTT; CDR3 protein: CASSGSLQGAQPQHF; clone size: .; V gene: TRBV19; J gene: TRBJ1-5; D gene: TRBD1
CDR3 DNA: TGTGCCACCAGCAGAGATCACGGGGGGGGAGGAGCCTACAATGAGCAGTTCTTC; CDR3 protein: CATSRDHGGGGAYNEQFF; clone size: .; V gene: TRBV15; J gene: TRBJ2-1; D gene: TRBD2
CDR3 DNA: TGTGCCACCAGCAGAGATATTGTTGGGTCCAGATACAATGAGCAGTTCTTC; CDR3 protein: CATSRDIVGSRYNEQFF; clone size: .; V gene: TRBV15; J gene: TRBJ2-1; D gene: .
CDR3 DNA: TGTGCCAGCAGCTTAGCAGGGGTAGATACGCAGTATTTT; CDR3 protein: CASSLAGVDTQYF; clone size: many; V gene: TRBV5-1; J gene: TRBJ2-3; D gene: .
CDR3 DNA: TGCAGTGCCCGGGGGCGGGAGTATAGCAATCAGCCCCAGCATTTT; CDR3 protein: CSARGREYSNQPQHF; clone size: few; V gene: TRBV20-1; J gene: TRBJ1-5; D gene: .
CDR3 DNA: TGCAGTGCTAGAGATTATCAGGGTTGGGAGTACGAGCAGTACTTC; CDR3 protein: CSARDYQGWEYEQYF; clone size: .; V gene: TRBV20-1; J gene: TRBJ2-7; D gene: .
CDR3 DNA: TGTGCCAGCAGCCACATAGCGGGGGGGCCGGGGAATGAGCAGTTCTTC; CDR3 protein: CASSHIAGGPGNEQFF; clone size: .; V gene: TRBV7-2; J gene: TRBJ2-1; D gene: TRBD2
CDR3 DNA: TGTGCCAGCAGCTTAGGTGAAGGGGACTTGTCCTACAATGAGCAGTTCTTC; CDR3 protein: CASSLGEGDLSYNEQFF; clone size: few; V gene: TRBV7-2; J gene: TRBJ2-1; D gene: .
CDR3 DNA: TGCGCCAGCAGTCCTGACCACAACAATCAGCCCCAGCATTTT; CDR3 protein: CASSPDHNNQPQHF; clone size: .; V gene: TRBV5-1; J gene: TRBJ1-5; D gene: .
CDR3 DNA: TGTGCCAGCAGTTTCTTCTACCCCGGGGAGCTGTTTTTT; CDR3 protein: CASSFFYPGELFF; clone size: few; V gene: TRBV12-3/TRBV12-4; J gene: TRBJ2-2; D gene: .
CDR3 DNA: TGTGCCAGCACCCCGGTGGCAGGGGGCCCGAACGGAGAGACCCAGTACTTC; CDR3 protein: CASTPVAGGPNGETQYF; clone size: .; V gene: TRBV3-1; J gene: TRBJ2-5; D gene: TRBD1
CDR3 DNA: TGTGCCAGCAGTTCCCTCGGAATAGCGGGAGGGGGTGAGCAGTTCTTC; CDR3 protein: CASSSLGIAGGGEQFF; clone size: few; V gene: TRBV6-5; J gene: TRBJ2-1; D gene: TRBD2
CDR3 DNA: TGTGCCAGCACCTCCCTGGGGAGCTCTGGGGCCAACGTCCTGACTTTC; CDR3 protein: CASTSLGSSGANVLTF; clone size: .; V gene: TRBV28; J gene: TRBJ2-6; D gene: .
CDR3 DNA: TGTGCTAGCAGCTTATCCACCTTCGGGGAGACCCAGTACTTC; CDR3 protein: CASSLSTFGETQYF; clone size: .; V gene: TRBV7-7; J gene: TRBJ2-5; D gene: .
CDR3 DNA: TGTGCCAGCAGTTGGACAGACTCTAACACCGCCGGGACTGAAGCTTTCTTT; CDR3 protein: CASSWTDSNTAGTEAFF; clone size: few; V gene: TRBV6-5; J gene: TRBJ1-1; D gene: .
CDR3 DNA: TGCAGTGCTAGAGACTCCCTTGGGCAGCCCCAGCATTTT; CDR3 protein: CSARDSLGQPQHF; clone size: .; V gene: TRBV20-1; J gene: TRBJ1-5; D gene: .
CDR3 DNA: TGTGCCAGCAGCCACGGACGGAACACCGGGGAGCTGTTTTTT; CDR3 protein: CASSHGRNTGELFF; clone size: few; V gene: TRBV11-3; J gene: TRBJ2-2; D gene: .
CDR3 DNA: TGTGCCACCAGTGCTTTGGGGATTGGGGAGCTGTTTTTT; CDR3 protein: CATSALGIGELFF; clone size: .; V gene: TRBV24-1; J gene: TRBJ2-2; D gene: .
CDR3 DNA: TGTGCCAGCAGTAATCGGGTGCGACTCACCAACAATGAGCAGTTCTTC; CDR3 protein: CASSNRVRLTNNEQFF; clone size: .; V gene: TRBV6-2/TRBV6-3; J gene: TRBJ2-1; D gene: .
CDR3 DNA: TGTGCCACCAGTGATTCAAGACGGGAAGAGACCCAGTACTTC; CDR3 protein: CATSDSRREETQYF; clone size: few; V gene: TRBV24-1; J gene: TRBJ2-5; D gene: .
CDR3 DNA: TGTGCCATCAGTGGTCCGCCACAAGAGACCCAGTACTTC; CDR3 protein: CAISGPPQETQYF; clone size: few; V gene: TRBV10-3; J gene: TRBJ2-5; D gene: .
CDR3 DNA: TGTGCCAGCAGCGAAGGTGGCGGGAGGGCCTACGAGCAGTACTTC; CDR3 protein: CASSEGGGRAYEQYF; clone size: .; V gene: TRBV9; J gene: TRBJ2-7; D gene: TRBD2
CDR3 DNA: TGTGCCAGCAGCTTGCGGGAATTCGGACGGGAGCTGTTTTTT; CDR3 protein: CASSLREFGRELFF; clone size: few; V gene: TRBV5-6; J gene: TRBJ2-2; D gene: .
CDR3 DNA: TGTGCCAGTAGCGCGGGGGTAGGGGCACTCTCTGGAAACACCATATATTTT; CDR3 protein: CASSAGVGALSGNTIYF; clone size: few; V gene: TRBV9; J gene: TRBJ1-3; D gene: .
CDR3 DNA: TGTGCCTTGAAGCCACCTTTAGTAGGGTCACCCCTCCACTTT; CDR3 protein: CALKPPLVGSPLHF; clone size: few; V gene: TRBV7-9; J gene: TRBJ1-6; D gene: .
CDR3 DNA: TGTGCCAGCAGACAGGACGCAGGCACAGATACGCAGTATTTT; CDR3 protein: CASRQDAGTDTQYF; clone size: many; V gene: TRBV12-3/TRBV12-4; J gene: TRBJ2-3; D gene: .
CDR3 DNA: TGTGCCACCAGCAGAGATCAGGGCAGCTTCAGCTATCAAGAGACCCAGTACTTC; CDR3 protein: CATSRDQGSFSYQETQYF; clone size: few; V gene: TRBV15; J gene: TRBJ2-5; D gene: .
CDR3 DNA: TGTGCCACCAGCAGAGACAGGGGGTACACCGGGGAGCTGTTTTTT; CDR3 protein: CATSRDRGYTGELFF; clone size: few; V gene: TRBV15; J gene: TRBJ2-2; D gene: TRBD1
CDR3 DNA: TGTGCCAGCAGTTTCGAGTTTATAGCCAAAAACATTCAGTACTTC; CDR3 protein: CASSFEFIAKNIQYF; clone size: .; V gene: TRBV12-3/TRBV12-4; J gene: TRBJ2-4; D gene: .
CDR3 DNA: TGTGCCAGCAGCTTCACCCGGGACCAAGAGACCCAGTACTTC; CDR3 protein: CASSFTRDQETQYF; clone size: many; V gene: TRBV7-2; J gene: TRBJ2-5; D gene: .
CDR3 DNA: TGTGCCAGCAGTGAAGAAGGTCGACTAGCCGATACGCAGTATTTT; CDR3 protein: CASSEEGRLADTQYF; clone size: once; V gene: TRBV2; J gene: TRBJ2-3; D gene: TRBD2
CDR3 DNA: TGTGCCAGCAGCTTATTTAAATTCCGTGGGGGGACTGAAGCTTTCTTT; CDR3 protein: CASSLFKFRGGTEAFF; clone size: .; V gene: TRBV7-9; J gene: TRBJ1-1; D gene: .
CDR3 DNA: TGTGCCAGCAGACTAGTGGGACTAGCGGGGGGGCAGACCCAGTACTTC; CDR3 protein: CASRLVGLAGGQTQYF; clone size: .; V gene: TRBV7-2; J gene: TRBJ2-5; D gene: TRBD2
CDR3 DNA: TGTGCCAGCAGTTTATCGGGACTAGCCGGGGAGACCCAGTACTTC; CDR3 protein: CASSLSGLAGETQYF; clone size: many; V gene: TRBV27; J gene: TRBJ2-5; D gene: TRBD2
CDR3 DNA: TGTGCCAGCAGGAGGGATAGGACTAGTGTTGTGGAGACCCAGTACTTC; CDR3 protein: CASRRDRTSVVETQYF; clone size: .; V gene: TRBV5-5; J gene: TRBJ2-5; D gene: TRBD2